The clone carrying this T cell receptor (beta chain) was seen once. The data stem from a study of blood T cell repertoires in COVID-19. Produced via immunoSEQ multiplex PCR; TCRdb's table is partial and in-frame only. This table has 150,000 to 190,000 clones, around 84% appearing once. The CDR3 contains 12 residues. Germline assignment: CDR1 ENHRY and CDR2 SYGVKD. V shed 4 bases and J shed 5 bases, with 8 bases lying between them. This chain links TRBV10-3 with TRBJ1-2; D is possibly TRBD1 (6 bases). The sequence was collected from a woman in her sixties or seventies with COVID-19, enrolled during active disease. Sequenced: peripheral blood. CDR3: CAISGTAYGYTF. CDR3 sequence (DNA): TGTGCCATCAGTGGGACAGCATATGGCTACACCTTC.